The T cell receptor (beta chain) described here comes from a study of shared clonotypes between healthy human individuals. Study-wide context: Each donor had three CD4 naive, three CD4 memory, two CD8 naive and one CD8 memory plate.

General study findings and limits: Against clonotypes common to all four donors, non-shared ones had lower generation probabilities.

As for this clone: What it binds is not known.

This CDR3 spans 14 amino acids. Germline V CDR1 and CDR2: SGHRS, YFSETQ. V was cut by 6 bases and J by 1 base, with 13 bases left in between. Terminally differentiated effector memory CD45RA+ cells were excluded by CCR7 positive selection of CD45RO-negative cells. Per sorted-subset replicate PCR, input was approximately 0.2 ug DNA, representing roughly 29,000 T cell genomes. Sequencing used immunoSEQ multiplex PCR; TCRdb keeps in-frame clones, though not all of them. The table includes some 2 million clones, roughly 95% detected once. The rearrangement uses TRBV5-1 and TRBJ1-1; perhaps TRBD1 as D (5 bases). The receptor comes from a man between 18 and 35 years old in good health. Sequenced material: naive CD8+ T cells sorted from blood. CDR3 protein: CASNGGETNTEAFF. The CDR3 DNA sequence: TGCGCCAGCAACGGGGGGGAGACGAACACTGAAGCTTTCTTT.